The present entry profiles one T cell receptor (beta chain) with its context. The antigen it recognizes is unknown. No much larger clone exists at a distance of one base, and base qualities are not known. From a lookup of the germline V gene, CDR1 and CDR2 are SGHRS and YFSETQ. Relative to germline, V is 1 base shorter and J is 8 bases shorter, with 9 bases between their ends. Including the terminal cysteine and phenylalanine, the CDR3 comprises 12 residues. The retained sequence is limited to the CDR3, 36 bases, with the frame set at the first base. This record belongs to a study of cytotoxic CD8 clonotypes in ibrutinib-treated CLL (TCRdb year 2021). With regard to the full study: In this cohort, 15 patients were treatment-naive and more than 9 were relapsed/refractory, while roughly 18 had unmutated IGHV. Responses were partial in roughly 24 patients and complete in 2; after median about 70 months follow-up, roughly 14 stayed in remission and some twelve progressed. Cryopreserved peripheral blood mononuclear cells were collected before treatment, at response, and at either disease progression or sustained remission. Of the approximately 90 participants in the trial, 25 to 30 had longitudinal samples available. Response samples were obtained after a median of roughly eleven months of treatment, with a range of roughly 6 to 40 months. Patients were still on ibrutinib when every remission and progressive disease sample was collected. An average of around 260,000 productive templates and 94,082 productive rearrangements was obtained per sample. General conclusions and limits of the study: Public clonotypes were found to be uncommon and were observed to contract or remain stable during treatment; the increase in clonality was shown to reflect expansion of private clonotypes at ibrutinib response. At ibrutinib response clonality went up, during sustained remission it held steady, and at progression it dropped back toward baseline. At baseline, clonality was higher than in age-matched healthy donors and showed a strong correlation with circulating CD8+ T-cell counts. Sampling times were not matched between patients in sustained remission and patients whose disease was progressing, and lymph node repertoires were not examined.

A MiSeq instrument was used for deep resolution sequencing, which targeted depths ranging from 1 in 1 million up to 1 in 200,000 T cells, with coverage averaging 10x for each clonotype. The immunoSEQ hsTCRB Kit was used to generate TCR beta libraries. In the paper's pipeline: Data were analyzed with ImmunoSEQ Data Assistant and ImmunoSEQ Analyzer, with V, D and J genes assigned per IMGT definitions. Clonality, which ranges from 0 to 1, was calculated as one minus the normalized Shannon entropy of productive rearrangement frequencies. Only overrepresented clonotypes making up at least 0.05% of the repertoire of each patient were included in the public clonotype analysis. Repertoires from about a dozen age-matched healthy donors in immuneACCESS were used as clonality controls. TCRdb took over this immuneACCESS table, retaining in-frame rearrangements with V and J assigned. Such tables are incomplete; in checked studies, under half of the missing clones stem from an unresolved V gene, and the remainder is unexplained. V, J and clone size reflect that table, while D and trimming were determined from the DNA. In all, the sample holds about 140,000 clones, and about 84% of those were seen once. Roughly 7.6% of the sample is held by the ten biggest clonotypes.

For TCR beta library preparation, 1.5 to 2 micrograms of genomic DNA were extracted from the cryopreserved PBMCs. Longitudinal blood samples from CLL patients on ibrutinib monotherapy underwent high-throughput TCR beta sequencing. Patients were enrolled in a phase 2 open-label single-center ibrutinib monotherapy trial. Sequenced here: PBMCs, sampled after 36 months of ibrutinib treatment. In this chain, TRBV5-1 is recombined with TRBJ1-2, with no confidently assigned D gene. This sequence was found in a human donor with chronic lymphocytic leukemia. The DNA is TGCGCCAGCAGCTTGCCGGGCCGGGGCTACACCTTC. Its translation reads: CASSLPGRGYTF. The reference TRBV5-1 and TRBJ1-2 proteins fill in what lies around the CDR3, so the full variable domain reads KAGVTQTPRYLIKTRGQQVTLSCSPISGHRSVSWYQQTPGQGLQFLFEYFSETQRNKGNFPGRFSGRQFSNSRSEMNVSTLELGDSALYLCASSLPGRGYTFGSGTRLTVV.